These 9 T cell receptor beta chains were all obtained from the same sample, sequenced in a study of blood T cell repertoires in COVID-19. Some clones are missing from TCRdb's copy, which holds only in-frame ones; the method was immunoSEQ multiplex PCR. The sample contains 120,000 or so clones, 76% of which appear only once. Source material: peripheral blood. These receptors all come from an elderly woman with acute or convalescent COVID-19.

CDR3 nucleotide sequence: TGTGCCAGCAGCCTGGGACAGGGGGGAGGCACTGAAGCTTTCTTT. Translating gives CASSLGQGGGTEAFF. V is TRBV7-9 and J is TRBJ1-1; 11 bases agree with TRBD1. Trimming cost V 5 bases and J 4 bases; bases outside gene matches: 6. Germline V CDR1 and CDR2: SEHNR, FQNEAQ (reference sequence). The CDR3 is made up of 15 amino acids. The entire variable domain, with the rest obtained from reference TRBV7-9 and TRBJ1-1, is as follows: DTGVSQNPRHKITKRGQNVTFRCDPISEHNRLYWYRQTLGQGPEFLTYFQNEAQLEKSRLLSDRFSAERPKGSFSTLEIQRTEQGDSAMYLCASSLGQGGGTEAFFGQGTRLTVV.

In this sample, this clone turned up a few times. The CDR3 sequence: CASSIDPGQGTEQYF. CDR3 DNA sequence: TGTGCCAGCAGCATAGACCCGGGACAGGGGACCGAGCAGTACTTC. The rearrangement uses TRBV7-8 and TRBJ2-7; 10 bases align to TRBD1. Germline trimming cut 5 bases from V and 6 bases from J; bases unmatched to any gene: 10. This CDR3 has 15 residues. In germline, CDR1 is SGHVS, CDR2 FQNEAQ. The complete variable domain, with remaining parts taken from reference TRBV7-8 and TRBJ2-7, reads GAGVSQSPRYKVAKRGQDVALRCDPISGHVSLFWYQQALGQGPEFLTYFQNEAQLDKSGLPSDRFFAERPEGSVSTLKIQRTQQEDSAVYLCASSIDPGQGTEQYFGPGTRLTVT.

The chain links TRBV3-1 (or the pseudogene TRBV3-2) to TRBJ1-3; possibly TRBD1 for D (6 bases). V lost 2 bases to trimming and J lost 4 bases, with 12 bases between them. The CDR3 is made up of 15 amino acids. In germline, CDR1 is LGHDT, CDR2 YNNKEL (reference sequence). CDR3 amino acids: CASSQLFTGGNTIYF. DNA of the CDR3: TGTGCCAGCAGCCAACTTTTCACAGGGGGAAACACCATATATTTT.

The V and J genes are TRBV5-6 and TRBJ1-5, with 7 bases matching TRBD1. The CDR3 consists of 15 residues. Germline trimming cut 7 bases from V and 0 bases from J; bases unmatched to any gene: 7. The germline V gene encodes CDR1 SGHDT and CDR2 YYEEEE. This chain's CDR3 is CASRQGLYSNQPQHF. Here the CDR3 DNA reads TGTGCCAGCCGACAGGGACTTTATAGCAATCAGCCCCAGCATTTT.

The table lists this clone with a count of one. The genes are TRBV7-2 and TRBJ2-5; 10 positions agree with TRBD2. Per germline, CDR1 SGHTA and CDR2 FQGNSA. Trimming took 3 bases from V and 5 from J; bases not matched to a gene: 9. This CDR3 contains 16 residues. The CDR3 DNA follows: TGTGCCAGCAGCTTGACTAGCGGGCCTAATAGGGAGACCCAGTACTTC. Translating gives CASSLTSGPNRETQYF.

This chain uses TRBV24-1 with TRBJ2-5; 10 positions match TRBD1. V lost 4 bases and J lost 5; bases outside the gene matches: 6. The CDR3 runs 15 residues. Germline CDR1 KGHDR, CDR2 SFDVKD. The CDR3 region is CATSDTGTGDETQYF. CDR3 nucleotides: TGTGCCACCAGTGACACCGGGACAGGGGATGAGACCCAGTACTTC.

The chain employs TRBV28 and TRBJ1-1, with D unclear. V gave up 5 bases and J gave up 3 bases, with 13 bases separating them. This CDR3 is built from 14 residues. CDR1 is MDHEN, CDR2 SYDVKM, per germline. The CDR3 region has the DNA TGTGCCAGCAGTGTTGGTGGAGCTTACACTGAAGCTTTCTTT. This sequence encodes CASSVGGAYTEAFF.

This clone is deemed medium-sized. The V call is TRBV5-1, the J call TRBJ1-2; D not resolved. The CDR3 sequence is 13 residues long. The germline CDR1 and CDR2 sequences are SGHRS and YFSETQ. V lost 0 bases and J lost 8, with 11 bases in between. The CDR3 DNA sequence: TGCGCCAGCAGCTTGGATGGGGAGACGGGCTACACCTTC. It encodes CASSLDGETGYTF.

The J gene is TRBJ2-5, the V gene TRBV7-2, with D possibly matching TRBD2 (5 bases). Germline values: CDR1 SGHTA, CDR2 FQGNSA. The V end was cut by 5 bases, the J end by 0 bases, with 16 bases between. The CDR3 runs 16 residues. CDR3 residues: CASSLRGMRHQETQYF. CDR3 in DNA: TGTGCCAGCAGCCTCCGGGGAATGCGGCACCAAGAGACCCAGTACTTC.